This TCR beta chain was captured by sequencing in a study of T-cell memory formation after mild COVID-19. Study at large: Largely donor-specific TCR clusters were found.

Comment on this clonotype: Its target is unknown.

TCRdb reanalysed the 5' RACE reads using MiXCR and keeps one entry per CDR3 protein. Here the sample spans 95,000 to 120,000 distinct CDR3 sequences, roughly 19% being singletons. Study observations and caveats: Second-wave clones with a day 37 peak had unconfirmed SARS-CoV-2 specificity.

The CDR3 loop spans 13 amino acids. Germline CDR1 reads KGHSH; CDR2 reads LQKENI. The V gene lost 7 bases and the J gene lost 4 bases, with 10 bases spanning the gap. This chain connects TRBV18 to TRBJ1-4, with D hard to call. The sequencing input was PBMCs or a T cell subset sorted from them (not recorded which). The receptor was isolated from a man aged 18 to 35 who had mild COVID-19 (a few samples of this study predate the infection). Cell type and time point are not known. CDR3 residues: CASFTQNNEKLFF. Here the CDR3 DNA reads TGTGCCAGCTTTACTCAGAATAATGAAAAACTGTTTTTT.